Each of the 26 T cell receptor beta chains below was sequenced from the same sample in a study of CD8+ T cells in alopecia areata (dated by TCRdb to 2016 to 2019). Receptor amplification or capture employed the immunoSEQ multiplex PCR assay. For TCR sequencing, RNA was extracted from every sample and reverse transcribed into cDNA to serve as template. The source is immuneACCESS, and TCRdb retained only in-frame sequences with V and J called. Part of the clones is not carried over; for the studies checked, unresolved V genes explain less than half of this, and the remainder is unexplained. This sample gives approximately 99,000 clones in total; approximately 61% of them show up just once. Clones ranked in the top ten supply 23% of the sample. The specimen sequenced was NKG2D-low CD8+ T cells sorted from blood. The sample's cell subset or site, from its label and the paper: sorted CD8+ NKG2D-low blood T cells. These receptors were obtained from a human donor with alopecia areata.

Within the sample, this clone is medium-sized. The V gene is TRBV4-2, the J gene TRBJ2-1; TRBD2 matches 14 bases. Trimming took 5 bases from V and 5 from J; bases not matched to a gene: 5. Germline CDR1 is LGHNA and CDR2 is YNFKEQ. This CDR3 is 16 amino acids long. In DNA form, the CDR3 reads TGTGCCAGCAGCGTAACGGGACTAGCGGGAGACAATGAGCAGTTCTTC. Encoded protein: CASSVTGLAGDNEQFF.

In its sample, this clone was seen a few times. The CDR3 region has the DNA TGTGCTAGTGGTCCCGGACAGGAAGCTTTCTTT. It codes for CASGPGQEAFF. The V gene is TRBV12-5, the J gene TRBJ1-1, with D maybe TRBD1 (6 bases). The CDR3 sequence is 11 residues long. Trimming removed 5 bases at V and 8 bases at J, with 9 bases between. In germline, CDR1 is LGHNT, CDR2 FRNRAP.

The rearrangement links TRBV5-6 to TRBJ2-7; 7 bases map to TRBD2. CDR1 is SGHDT and CDR2 is YYEEEE in the germline V gene. CDR3 length: 14 amino acids. V lost 2 bases to trimming and J lost 2 bases; unmatched junction nucleotides: 4. The CDR3 protein is CASSFREAPYEQYF. CDR3 DNA sequence: TGTGCCAGCAGCTTCCGGGAGGCCCCCTACGAGCAGTACTTC.

This clone was seen only a few times. The chain couples TRBV29-1 to TRBJ2-7; possibly TRBD2 for D (5 bases). Germline loops: CDR1 SQVTM, CDR2 ANQGSEA. The CDR3 consists of 12 residues. Trimming took 3 bases from V and 5 from J, leaving 11 bases between them. In nucleotides, the CDR3 is TGCAGCGTTGACGGGATCGGGAACGAGCAGTACTTC. It is translated as CSVDGIGNEQYF.

The rearrangement links TRBV13 to TRBJ2-7, with 8 bases lining up with TRBD2. Germline V CDR1 and CDR2: PRHDT, FYEKMQ (reference sequence). The CDR3 loop spans 16 amino acids. Germline trimming cut 1 base from V and 5 bases from J; bases unmatched to any gene: 10. CDR3 loop: CASSLDPVAGLDEQYF. In DNA, the CDR3 is TGTGCCAGCAGCTTAGATCCGGTAGCGGGACTGGACGAGCAGTACTTC.

The rearrangement uses TRBV2 and TRBJ2-5, with D uncertain. The CDR3 loop spans 14 amino acids. V shed 4 bases and J shed 5 bases, with 14 bases lying between them. The germline gives CDR1 SNHLY, CDR2 FYNNEI. The CDR3 spells CASSAPQSLETQYF. CDR3 DNA: TGTGCCAGCAGTGCCCCCCAGAGCCTGGAGACCCAGTACTTC.

The chain recombines TRBV6-5 with TRBJ2-7; 10 bases map to TRBD2. In germline, CDR1 is MNHEY, CDR2 SVGAGI. V dropped 5 bases and J dropped 6; count of bases not matched to a gene: 7. This CDR3 is 14 amino acids long. The CDR3 DNA reads TGTGCCAGCAGTGCACCACGGACTAGCGGCGAGCAGTACTTC. Translation: CASSAPRTSGEQYF.

The chain couples TRBV4-2 to TRBJ1-1; no definite D call. Trimming pared 3 bases from V and 5 bases from J, leaving 13 bases between. CDR1 and CDR2 from the germline V gene are LGHNA and YNFKEQ. The CDR3 totals 14 residues. This CDR3 reads CASSHWERVTEAFF. CDR3 coding DNA: TGTGCCAGCAGCCACTGGGAGAGGGTGACTGAAGCTTTCTTT.

The chain links TRBV15 to TRBJ2-1; 8 bases fit TRBD2. This CDR3 spans 17 amino acids. V shed 1 base and J 6 bases; nucleotides not matched to a gene: 11. Per the germline V gene, CDR1 is LNHNV and CDR2 is YYDKDF (reference sequence). CDR3 sequence: CATSRASLAAKTNEQFF. DNA for the CDR3: TGTGCCACCAGCAGAGCCTCACTAGCGGCCAAAACCAATGAGCAGTTCTTC.

V is TRBV7-2 and J is TRBJ2-3; D could derive from TRBD1 or TRBD2 (5 bases each). The germline gives CDR1 SGHTA, CDR2 FQGNSA. The CDR3 sequence is 18 residues long. V lost 3 bases, J lost 0 bases, and 19 bases lay in between. Here the CDR3 reads CASSFASMGPASTDTQYF. In nucleotides, the CDR3 is TGTGCCAGCAGCTTCGCTAGCATGGGGCCCGCTAGCACAGATACGCAGTATTTT.

This chain links TRBV7-9 with TRBJ2-1; the D is unclear. CDR3 length: 16 amino acids. The V gene lost 1 base and the J gene lost 5 bases, with 15 bases spanning the gap. Per the germline V gene, CDR1 is SEHNR and CDR2 is FQNEAQ (reference sequence). The chain's CDR3 is CASSLDPLRGDNEQFF. In nucleotides, the CDR3 is TGTGCCAGCAGCTTAGATCCGTTACGTGGGGACAATGAGCAGTTCTTC.

J is TRBJ2-7 and V is TRBV28; possibly TRBD2 for D (5 bases). The germline gives CDR1 MDHEN, CDR2 SYDVKM. The V end lost 6 bases, the J end lost 3 bases, and 9 bases lay between the germline ends. The CDR3 runs 12 residues. The CDR3: CASRKEDYEQYF. The CDR3 nucleotides are TGTGCCAGCAGAAAGGAGGACTACGAGCAGTACTTC.

In this sample, this clone turned up a few times. The chain has TRBV5-1 and TRBJ2-7, with TRBD1 matching 9 bases. Germline CDR1 SGHRS, CDR2 YFSETQ. The CDR3 runs 15 residues. The ends lost 2 bases at V and 5 bases at J; junction bases unmatched: 8. CDR3 coding DNA: TGCGCCAGCAGCTTTAGGGACAGGGCCTCTCACGAGCAGTACTTC. This codes for CASSFRDRASHEQYF.

The chain uses TRBV19 and TRBJ2-7, with TRBD1 matching over 7 bases. Germline trimming cut 5 bases from V and 5 bases from J; bases unmatched to any gene: 6. The CDR3 spans 13 residues. Germline V lookup: CDR1 LNHDA, CDR2 SQIVND (reference sequence). In DNA form, the CDR3 reads TGTGCCAGTAGTGCAGACAGGGCCGACGAGCAGTACTTC. Protein: CASSADRADEQYF.

The chain has TRBV19 and TRBJ2-3; TRBD2 is a possible D gene (7 bases). The CDR3 runs 15 residues. Trimming cost V 6 bases and J 5 bases, with 18 bases left between them. Germline V gene sequence: CDR1 LNHDA, CDR2 SQIVND (reference sequence). The chain's CDR3 is CASRRLAGERDTQYF. The CDR3, as DNA: TGTGCCAGTAGAAGACTAGCAGGGGAAAGAGATACGCAGTATTTT.

This clone has more than one count but fewer than ten. This chain links TRBV9 with TRBJ2-1; TRBD2 matches 8 bases. Germline CDR1 is SGDLS and CDR2 is YYNGEE. Trimming cost V 0 bases and J 3 bases; bases outside gene matches: 2. The CDR3 consists of 15 residues. The CDR3 sequence: CASSVALAGYNEQFF. As DNA, the CDR3 is TGTGCCAGCAGCGTAGCTCTAGCGGGCTACAATGAGCAGTTCTTC. Filled out from reference TRBV9 and TRBJ2-1, the complete variable domain reads DSGVTQTPKHLITATGQRVTLRCSPRSGDLSVYWYQQSLDQGLQFLIQYYNGEERAKGNILERFSAQQFPDLHSELNLSSLELGDSALYFCASSVALAGYNEQFFGPGTRLTVL.

The chain joins TRBV27 to TRBJ1-1; D may be TRBD1 (5 bases). The CDR3 is made up of 14 amino acids. V was clipped by 6 bases and J by 1 base, with 12 bases between them. Germline V gives CDR1 MNHEY, CDR2 SMNVEV (reference sequence). The CDR3 region has the DNA TGTGCCAGCAGCACCGGGACTCCGAACACTGAAGCTTTCTTT. It encodes CASSTGTPNTEAFF.

The chain is built from TRBV9 and TRBJ1-2; the match to TRBD1 covers 11 bases. This CDR3 contains 14 residues. V was clipped by 3 bases and J by 7 bases; unmatched bases: 5. Looked up from germline, CDR1 is SGDLS and CDR2 is YYNGEE. The CDR3 spells CASSAGQGAFGYTF. DNA for the CDR3: TGTGCCAGCAGCGCCGGACAGGGGGCGTTTGGCTACACCTTC.

The chain links TRBV7-6 to TRBJ2-3, with 9 bases lining up with TRBD2. With V trimmed by 5 bases and J by 5 bases, 14 bases remained unmatched. CDR1 is SGHVS, CDR2 FNYEAQ, per germline. The CDR3 runs 17 residues. Here the CDR3 DNA reads TGTGCCAGCAGCCCCCGACTAGCGGCAACCCAGGAAGATACGCAGTATTTT. Translating gives CASSPRLAATQEDTQYF.

By frequency in the sample, this clone is medium-sized (0.01 to 0.1%). The chain links TRBV28 to TRBJ2-7; 10 positions agree with TRBD2. The CDR3 is 15 amino acids. V was pared by 7 bases and J by 6 bases, with 12 bases of the junction left unmatched. Germline CDR1 MDHEN, CDR2 SYDVKM. The CDR3 coding sequence is TGTGCCAGCACTCTCCAGCGGGAGGGACAGAGCGAGCAGTACTTC. This sequence encodes CASTLQREGQSEQYF.

This clone was counted between two and nine times. This sequence joins TRBV15 and TRBJ2-1; D is possibly TRBD2 (5 bases). Trimming took 6 bases from V and 5 from J, leaving 20 bases between them. The CDR3 extends over 16 amino acids. The germline V gene has CDR1 LNHNV and CDR2 YYDKDF (reference sequence). The CDR3 here is CATSSEKLGYDNEQFF. The CDR3 region has the DNA TGTGCCACCAGTAGCGAGAAACTAGGATACGACAATGAGCAGTTCTTC.

Only a few counts were recorded for this clone. This chain links TRBV5-1 with TRBJ2-1, with 8 bases aligning to TRBD2. This CDR3 spans 14 amino acids. V was pared by 4 bases and J by 7 bases, with 7 bases of the junction left unmatched. Germline V gene lookup returns CDR1 SGHRS and CDR2 YFSETQ. The CDR3 sequence: CASSQGTSLNEQFF. CDR3 DNA sequence: TGCGCCAGCAGCCAAGGGACTAGTTTGAATGAGCAGTTCTTC.

V gene TRBV7-9 combines with J gene TRBJ2-1, with a weak D call TRBD1 (5 bases). The ends were cut back, 0 bases at V and 12 bases at J, with 12 bases in the middle. This CDR3 is built from 13 residues. Germline loops: CDR1 SEHNR, CDR2 FQNEAQ (reference sequence). This chain's CDR3 is CASSLAMGTGQFF. The DNA of the CDR3 is TGTGCCAGCAGCTTAGCAATGGGTACAGGGCAGTTCTTC.

The chain employs TRBV5-1 and TRBJ2-7; D is undetermined. The V and J ends lost 4 bases and 3 bases respectively, with 8 bases between them. The CDR3 extends over 12 amino acids. Germline V gives CDR1 SGHRS, CDR2 YFSETQ. The CDR3 loop is CASSLLDYEQYF. The CDR3, as DNA: TGCGCCAGCAGCCTATTAGACTACGAGCAGTACTTC.

The J gene is TRBJ2-7, the V gene TRBV5-6, with a weak D call TRBD2 (5 bases). V lost 4 bases and J lost 0, with 17 bases in between. Per the germline V gene, CDR1 is SGHDT and CDR2 is YYEEEE. CDR3 size: 16 residues. CDR3 coding DNA: TGTGCCAGCAGCCTCGAAGCGACCGGGAACTCCTACGAGCAGTACTTC. Translating it yields CASSLEATGNSYEQYF.

This clone was counted a single time. The rearrangement uses TRBV6-5 and TRBJ2-2; D ambiguous. The CDR3 totals 12 residues. Trimming shortened V by 4 bases and J by 5 bases, and 5 bases separated the two germline ends. Per the germline V gene, CDR1 is MNHEY and CDR2 is SVGAGI. CDR3 residues: CASSFGTGELFF. CDR3 DNA: TGTGCCAGCAGTTTTGGTACCGGGGAGCTGTTTTTT.